This T cell receptor (beta chain) comes out of a study of T cell responses to AZD1222 COVID-19 vaccine. Study-wide points: Baseline antibody screening turned up just a handful of seropositive AZD1222 recipients. The sample set comprised mostly white British donors with more females, and clonal diversity was possibly underestimated.

Trimming removed 3 bases from V and 7 bases from J, with 7 bases in between. CDR3 length: 12 residues. Clones were read by immunoSEQ multiplex PCR, and TCRdb kept only the in-frame ones, dropping some. Here the sample spans some 130,000 clones, approximately 89% being singletons. Concerning this clone: The antigen is undetermined.

The V gene is TRBV12-3 or TRBV12-4, the J gene TRBJ1-5, with unresolved D. This TCR derives from an adult in good health. Sequenced here: peripheral blood, sampled on day 0 of AZD1222 vaccination. The CDR3 DNA follows: TGTGCCAGCAGTTTCTCCCTCCAGCCCCAGCATTTT. Translated, it gives CASSFSLQPQHF.